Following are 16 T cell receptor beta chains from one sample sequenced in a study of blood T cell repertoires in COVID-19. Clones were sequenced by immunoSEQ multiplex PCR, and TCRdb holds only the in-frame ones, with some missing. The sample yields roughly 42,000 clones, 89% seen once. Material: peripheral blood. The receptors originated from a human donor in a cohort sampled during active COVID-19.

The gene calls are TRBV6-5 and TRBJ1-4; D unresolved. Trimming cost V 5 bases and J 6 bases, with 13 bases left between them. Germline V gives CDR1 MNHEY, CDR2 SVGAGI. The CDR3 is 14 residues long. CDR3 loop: CASSMNPRDEKLFF. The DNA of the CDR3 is TGTGCCAGCAGTATGAACCCGCGGGATGAAAAACTGTTTTTT.

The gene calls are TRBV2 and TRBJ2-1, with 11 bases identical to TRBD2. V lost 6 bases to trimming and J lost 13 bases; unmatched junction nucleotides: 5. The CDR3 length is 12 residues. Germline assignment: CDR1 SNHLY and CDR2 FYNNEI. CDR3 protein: CASSGTSGRQFF. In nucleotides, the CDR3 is TGTGCCAGCAGCGGGACTAGCGGTCGACAGTTCTTC.

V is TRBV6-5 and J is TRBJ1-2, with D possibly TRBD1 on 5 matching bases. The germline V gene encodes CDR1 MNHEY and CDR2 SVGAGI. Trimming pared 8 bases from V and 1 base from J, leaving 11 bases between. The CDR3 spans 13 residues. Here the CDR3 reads CASSGLHNYGYTF. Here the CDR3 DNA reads TGTGCCAGCTCGGGACTGCATAACTATGGCTACACCTTC.

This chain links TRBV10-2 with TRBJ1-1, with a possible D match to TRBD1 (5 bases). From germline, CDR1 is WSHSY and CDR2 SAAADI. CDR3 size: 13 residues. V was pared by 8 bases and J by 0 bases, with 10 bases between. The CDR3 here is CASSGNVNTEAFF. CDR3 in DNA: TGCGCCAGCTCAGGGAATGTGAACACTGAAGCTTTCTTT.

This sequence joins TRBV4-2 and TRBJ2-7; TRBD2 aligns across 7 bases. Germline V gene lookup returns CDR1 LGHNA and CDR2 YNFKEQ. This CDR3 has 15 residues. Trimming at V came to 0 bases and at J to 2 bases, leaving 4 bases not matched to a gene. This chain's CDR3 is CASSQEAGQAYEQYF. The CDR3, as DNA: TGTGCCAGCAGCCAAGAAGCGGGGCAGGCCTACGAGCAGTACTTC.

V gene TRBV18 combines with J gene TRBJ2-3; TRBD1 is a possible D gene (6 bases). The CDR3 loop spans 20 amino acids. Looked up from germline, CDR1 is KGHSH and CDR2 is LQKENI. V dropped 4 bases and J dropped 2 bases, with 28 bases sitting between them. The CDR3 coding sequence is TGTGCCAGCTCACTTCGGAGGACAGATAGTTCTCCTCTCCACACAGATACGCAGTATTTT. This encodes CASSLRRTDSSPLHTDTQYF.

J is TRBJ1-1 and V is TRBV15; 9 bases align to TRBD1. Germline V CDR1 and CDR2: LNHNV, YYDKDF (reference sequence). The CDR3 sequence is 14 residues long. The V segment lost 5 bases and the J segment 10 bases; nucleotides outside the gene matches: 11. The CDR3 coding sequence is TGTGCCACCAGCGAGGGATTACAGGGGGCGCGAGCTTTCTTT. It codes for CATSEGLQGARAFF.

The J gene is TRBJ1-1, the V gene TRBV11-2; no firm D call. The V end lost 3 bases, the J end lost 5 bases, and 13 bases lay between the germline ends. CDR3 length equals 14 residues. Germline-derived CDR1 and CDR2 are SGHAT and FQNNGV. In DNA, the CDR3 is TGTGCCAGCAGCTTCTGGGCAGAGGGTACTGAAGCTTTCTTT. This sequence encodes CASSFWAEGTEAFF.

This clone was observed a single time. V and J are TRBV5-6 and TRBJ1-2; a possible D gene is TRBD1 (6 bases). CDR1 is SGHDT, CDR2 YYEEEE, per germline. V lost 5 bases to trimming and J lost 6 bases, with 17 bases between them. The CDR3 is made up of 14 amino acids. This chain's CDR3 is CASREEGGPDGYTF. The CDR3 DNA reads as TGTGCCAGCAGAGAGGAGGGGGGGCCCGATGGCTACACCTTC. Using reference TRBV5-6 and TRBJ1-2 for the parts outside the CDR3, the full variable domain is DAGVTQSPTHLIKTRGQQVTLRCSPKSGHDTVSWYQQALGQGPQFIFQYYEEEERQRGNFPDRFSGHQFPNYSSELNVNALLLGDSALYLCASREEGGPDGYTFGSGTRLTVV.

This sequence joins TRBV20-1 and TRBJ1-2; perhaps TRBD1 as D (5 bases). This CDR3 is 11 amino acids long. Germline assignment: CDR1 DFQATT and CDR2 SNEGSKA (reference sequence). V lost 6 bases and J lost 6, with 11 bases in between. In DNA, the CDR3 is TGCAGTGCGGGGACTCCGCATGGCTACACCTTC. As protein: CSAGTPHGYTF.

Written as DNA, the CDR3 is TGCGCCAGCAGCTTGTCAACCCGGCCAGGGCTGAACACTGAAGCTTTCTTT. This sequence encodes CASSLSTRPGLNTEAFF. This chain links TRBV5-1 with TRBJ1-1, with D possibly being TRBD1 (5 bases). Germline-derived CDR1 and CDR2 are SGHRS and YFSETQ. Trimming left V 1 base short and J 0 bases short, with 16 bases between. The length of the CDR3 is 17 residues.

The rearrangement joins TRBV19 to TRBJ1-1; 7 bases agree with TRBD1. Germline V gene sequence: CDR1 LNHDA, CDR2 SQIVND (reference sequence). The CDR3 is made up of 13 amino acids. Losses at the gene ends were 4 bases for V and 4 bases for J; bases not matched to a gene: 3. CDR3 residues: CASSRNRGTEAFF. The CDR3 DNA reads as TGTGCCAGTAGTAGGAACAGGGGCACTGAAGCTTTCTTT.

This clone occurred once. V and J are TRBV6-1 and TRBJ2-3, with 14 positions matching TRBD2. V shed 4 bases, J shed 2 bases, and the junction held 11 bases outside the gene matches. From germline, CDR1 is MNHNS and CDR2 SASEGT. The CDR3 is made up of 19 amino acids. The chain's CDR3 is CASSGLAGGGGFITDTQYF. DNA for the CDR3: TGTGCCAGCAGTGGACTAGCGGGGGGGGGCGGATTCATCACAGATACGCAGTATTTT.

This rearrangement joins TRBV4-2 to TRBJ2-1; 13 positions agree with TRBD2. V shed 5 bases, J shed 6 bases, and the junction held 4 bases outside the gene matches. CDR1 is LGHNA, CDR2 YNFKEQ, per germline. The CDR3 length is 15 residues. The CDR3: CASSTGTSGVNEQFF. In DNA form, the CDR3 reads TGTGCCAGCAGCACCGGGACTAGCGGGGTCAATGAGCAGTTCTTC.

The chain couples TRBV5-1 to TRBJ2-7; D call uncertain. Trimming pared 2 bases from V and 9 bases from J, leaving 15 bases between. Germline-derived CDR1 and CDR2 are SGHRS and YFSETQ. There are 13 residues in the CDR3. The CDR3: CASSLEPLGVQYF. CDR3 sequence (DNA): TGCGCCAGCAGCTTAGAACCCCTAGGAGTGCAGTACTTC.

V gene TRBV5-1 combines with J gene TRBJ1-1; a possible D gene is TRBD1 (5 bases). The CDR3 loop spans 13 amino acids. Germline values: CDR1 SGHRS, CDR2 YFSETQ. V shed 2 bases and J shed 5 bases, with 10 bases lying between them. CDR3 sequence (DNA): TGCGCCAGCAGCTTAACAGGAGAAACTGAAGCTTTCTTT. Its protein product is CASSLTGETEAFF.